This T cell receptor (beta chain) was recovered during a study of CD8 T cells in ankylosing spondylitis (dated by TCRdb to 2017 to 2019). Regarding the research as a whole: The study set out to find disease-linked TCR variants by profiling T cell receptor beta repertoires in ankylosing spondylitis patients and healthy donors. Peripheral blood was sampled, and synovial fluid was additionally collected from ankylosing spondylitis patients. The whole study cohort included 85 to 120 healthy donors and 20 to 30 ankylosing spondylitis patients.

This clonotype was seen only a few times. Its antigen is unknown. One base away there is no much larger clone; base qualities are not given. Taken from cysteine to phenylalanine, the CDR3 has 13 residues. Just CDR3 DNA is preserved here, 39 bases in frame from base 1. The germline V gene provides CDR1 ENHRY and CDR2 SYGVKD. Trimming costs V 4 bases and J 4 bases, and their ends lie 8 bases apart. Reads for this sample came from an Illumina HiSeq 2500. Quantitative 5'-RACE with molecular barcodes was the method used to prepare the TCR beta libraries. Under the source paper's analysis protocol: To identify disease-linked TCR variants, a new computational method was used, one built on a probabilistic model of VDJ rearrangement. The public reads were quality trimmed at Q25 with fastp and then assembled into clones with MiXCR by TCRdb, keeping productive beta chains. When rows share a CDR3 protein, they turn into one entry using the most common DNA and genes. In this record, the V and J calls reflect TCRdb's handling and not the investigators' own analysis. For this sample there are approximately 400,000 distinct CDR3 sequences; over 15% appear just once. Together, the top ten hold under 1.2% of the sample.

What the study reported, not specific to this receptor: Blood from ankylosing spondylitis patients appeared to be characterized by a TCR beta motif made up of several highly homologous amino acid variants. The disease-linked clones showed a CD8+ phenotype and occurred at relatively low frequencies in peripheral blood. According to the report, matched synovial fluid samples from ankylosing spondylitis patients were significantly enriched for the disease-linked clones. Some motif variants were previously reported in synovial fluid and blood of reactive arthritis patients, suggesting common disease-initiation mechanisms.

Sample: blood, either unsorted or a sorted T cell fraction (not recorded which). This sequence uses TRBV10-3 and TRBJ1-5, with no reliable assignment of the D segment. The receptor's source is a male donor with ankylosing spondylitis. The DNA reads as follows: TGTGCCATCAGTGGGTCGGCAAATCAGCCCCAGCATTTT. The encoded protein is CAISGSANQPQHF.